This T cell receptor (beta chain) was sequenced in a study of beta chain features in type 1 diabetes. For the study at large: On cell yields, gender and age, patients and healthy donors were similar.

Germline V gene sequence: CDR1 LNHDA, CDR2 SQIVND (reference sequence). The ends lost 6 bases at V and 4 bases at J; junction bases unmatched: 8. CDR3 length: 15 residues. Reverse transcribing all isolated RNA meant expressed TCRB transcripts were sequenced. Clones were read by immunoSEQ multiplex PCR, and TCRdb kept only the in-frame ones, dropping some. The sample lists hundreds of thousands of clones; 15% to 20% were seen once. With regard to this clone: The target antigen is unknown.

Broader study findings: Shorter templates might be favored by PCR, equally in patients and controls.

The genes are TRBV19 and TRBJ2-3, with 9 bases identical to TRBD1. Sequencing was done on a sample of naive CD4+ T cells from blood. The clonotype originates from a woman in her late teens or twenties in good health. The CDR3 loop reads CASRDGQGFADTQYF. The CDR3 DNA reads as TGTGCCAGTAGGGATGGACAGGGGTTCGCAGATACGCAGTATTTT.